This TCR beta chain was captured in a study of cytomegalovirus exposure and HLA in healthy donors. The PCR made use of 60 Vbeta and 13 Jbeta primers. Some clones are missing from TCRdb's copy, which holds only in-frame ones; the method was immunoSEQ multiplex PCR. The sample has 20,000 to 25,000 clones; the top ten hold roughly 18%. Those who donated were healthy bone marrow donors. Deletions cut 1 base from V and 5 bases from J, with 10 bases between. From germline, CDR1 is SGHVS and CDR2 FQNEAQ. CDR3 length: 14 residues. This TCR derives from a male donor in good health and CMV-seropositive. The chain has TRBV7-8 and TRBJ2-3, with D unresolved. Sequencing input: PBMCs. CDR3 nucleotides: TGTGCCAGCAGCTTAGAAATCGTCCTAGATACGCAGTATTTT. This codes for CASSLEIVLDTQYF.